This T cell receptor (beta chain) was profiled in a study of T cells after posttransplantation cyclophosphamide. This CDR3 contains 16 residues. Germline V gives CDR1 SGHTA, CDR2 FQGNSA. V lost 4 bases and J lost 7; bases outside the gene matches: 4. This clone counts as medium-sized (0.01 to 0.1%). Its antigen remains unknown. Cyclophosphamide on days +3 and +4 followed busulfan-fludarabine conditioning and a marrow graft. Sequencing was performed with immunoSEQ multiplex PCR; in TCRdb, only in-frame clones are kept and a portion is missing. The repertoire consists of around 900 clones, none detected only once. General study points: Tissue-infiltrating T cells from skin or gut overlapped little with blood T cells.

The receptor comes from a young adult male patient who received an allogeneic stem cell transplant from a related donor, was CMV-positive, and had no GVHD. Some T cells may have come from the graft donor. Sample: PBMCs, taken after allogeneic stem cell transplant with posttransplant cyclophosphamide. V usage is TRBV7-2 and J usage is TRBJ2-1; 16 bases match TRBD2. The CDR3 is CASSWAGLAGGNEQFF. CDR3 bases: TGTGCCAGCAGCTGGGCGGGACTAGCGGGGGGGAATGAGCAGTTCTTC.